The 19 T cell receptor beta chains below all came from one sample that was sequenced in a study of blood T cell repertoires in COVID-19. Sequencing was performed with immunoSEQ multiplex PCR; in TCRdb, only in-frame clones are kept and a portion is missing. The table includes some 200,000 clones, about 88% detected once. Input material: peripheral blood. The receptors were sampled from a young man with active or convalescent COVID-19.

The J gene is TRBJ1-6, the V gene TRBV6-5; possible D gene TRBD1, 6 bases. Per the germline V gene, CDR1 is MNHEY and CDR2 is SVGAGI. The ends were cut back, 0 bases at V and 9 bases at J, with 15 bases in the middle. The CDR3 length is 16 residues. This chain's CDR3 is CASSYSSQGGGSPLHF. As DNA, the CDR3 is TGTGCCAGCAGTTACTCTTCGCAAGGGGGGGGTTCACCCCTCCACTTT.

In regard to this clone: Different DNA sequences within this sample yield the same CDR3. For the CDR3, the DNA is TGTGCCAGCAGCTTACCAGGTGAAGCTTTCTTT. This gives the protein CASSLPGEAFF. The chain links TRBV7-9 to TRBJ1-1; D uncertain. Germline values: CDR1 SEHNR, CDR2 FQNEAQ (reference sequence). V gave up 2 bases and J gave up 7 bases, with 5 bases separating them. The CDR3 consists of 11 residues. Based on the CDR3 plus reference TRBV7-9 and TRBJ1-1, the full variable domain is DTGVSQNPRHKITKRGQNVTFRCDPISEHNRLYWYRQTLGQGPEFLTYFQNEAQLEKSRLLSDRFSAERPKGSFSTLEIQRTEQGDSAMYLCASSLPGEAFFGQGTRLTVV.

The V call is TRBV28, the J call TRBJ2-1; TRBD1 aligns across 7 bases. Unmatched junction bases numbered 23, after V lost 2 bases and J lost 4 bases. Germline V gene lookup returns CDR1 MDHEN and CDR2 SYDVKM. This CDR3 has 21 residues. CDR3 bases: TGTGCCAGCAGTTTAAATCGTGGGACAGCTACTCTAAGGTCCCCTTACAATGAGCAGTTCTTC. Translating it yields CASSLNRGTATLRSPYNEQFF.

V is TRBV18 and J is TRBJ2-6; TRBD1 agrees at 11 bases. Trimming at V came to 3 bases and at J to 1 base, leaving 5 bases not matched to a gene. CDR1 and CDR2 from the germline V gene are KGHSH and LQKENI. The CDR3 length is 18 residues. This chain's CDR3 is CASSPQDRGLSGANVLTF. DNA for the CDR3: TGTGCCAGCTCACCGCAGGACAGGGGGCTGTCTGGGGCCAACGTCCTGACTTTC.

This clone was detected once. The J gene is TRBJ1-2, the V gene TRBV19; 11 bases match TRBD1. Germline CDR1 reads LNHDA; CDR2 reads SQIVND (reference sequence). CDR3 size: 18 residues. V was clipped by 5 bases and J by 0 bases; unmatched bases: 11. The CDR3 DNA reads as TGTGCCAGTAGTTCGACAAGGGGACAGGGGGTAGCTAACTATGGCTACACCTTC. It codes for CASSSTRGQGVANYGYTF.

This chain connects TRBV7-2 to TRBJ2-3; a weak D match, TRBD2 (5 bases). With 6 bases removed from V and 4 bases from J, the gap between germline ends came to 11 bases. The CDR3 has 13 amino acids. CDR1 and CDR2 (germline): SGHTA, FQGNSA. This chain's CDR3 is CASRRELADTQYF. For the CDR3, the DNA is TGTGCCAGCAGACGGGAATTGGCAGATACGCAGTATTTT.

This CDR3 reads CASQSGTGDIGYGYTF. DNA for the CDR3: TGTGCCAGCCAGTCCGGGACAGGGGATATTGGCTATGGCTACACCTTC. This chain uses TRBV28 with TRBJ1-2; 10 nucleotides agree with TRBD1. The CDR3 contains 16 residues. V gave up 8 bases and J gave up 4 bases; unmatched junction bases: 13. Germline values: CDR1 MDHEN, CDR2 SYDVKM.

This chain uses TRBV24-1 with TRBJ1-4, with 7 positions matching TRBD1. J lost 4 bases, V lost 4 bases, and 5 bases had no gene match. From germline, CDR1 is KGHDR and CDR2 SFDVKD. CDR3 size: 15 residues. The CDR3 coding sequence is TGTGCCACCAGTGACAAGGGGGCCGGTAATGAAAAACTGTTTTTT. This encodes CATSDKGAGNEKLFF.

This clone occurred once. The CDR3 loop is CASSPRTSPTNEKLFF. The CDR3 DNA reads as TGTGCCAGTAGTCCCCGGACATCGCCAACTAATGAAAAACTGTTTTTT. The rearrangement joins TRBV19 to TRBJ1-4; tentatively, D is TRBD1 (5 bases). Germline CDR1 and CDR2: LNHDA and SQIVND (reference sequence). The CDR3 has 16 residues. Trimming pared 5 bases from V and 0 bases from J, leaving 13 bases between.

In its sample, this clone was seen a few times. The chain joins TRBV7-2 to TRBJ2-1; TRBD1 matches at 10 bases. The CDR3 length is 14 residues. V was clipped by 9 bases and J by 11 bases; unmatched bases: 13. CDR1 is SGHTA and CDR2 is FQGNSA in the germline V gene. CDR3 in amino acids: CASRQGAPLGKQFF. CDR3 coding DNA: TGTGCCAGTCGACAGGGGGCCCCCCTCGGGAAGCAGTTCTTC.

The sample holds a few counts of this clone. The CDR3 loop reads CASSVGGVSGYEQYF. The CDR3 region has the DNA TGTGCCAGCAGCGTAGGAGGCGTTAGCGGCTACGAGCAGTACTTC. The chain carries TRBV9 and TRBJ2-7, with D possibly matching TRBD2 (6 bases). Germline V gene lookup returns CDR1 SGDLS and CDR2 YYNGEE. V was cut by 0 bases and J by 3 bases, with 13 bases left in between. CDR3 length: 15 residues. The full variable domain, in which reference TRBV9 and TRBJ2-7 provide the parts outside the CDR3, is DSGVTQTPKHLITATGQRVTLRCSPRSGDLSVYWYQQSLDQGLQFLIQYYNGEERAKGNILERFSAQQFPDLHSELNLSSLELGDSALYFCASSVGGVSGYEQYFGPGTRLTVT.

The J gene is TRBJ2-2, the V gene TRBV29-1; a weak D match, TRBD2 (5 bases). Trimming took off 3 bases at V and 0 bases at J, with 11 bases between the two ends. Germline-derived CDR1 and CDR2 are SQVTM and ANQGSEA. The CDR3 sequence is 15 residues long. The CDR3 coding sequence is TGCAGCGTTGACGGCGGGCAGGCGAACACCGGGGAGCTGTTTTTT. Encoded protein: CSVDGGQANTGELFF.

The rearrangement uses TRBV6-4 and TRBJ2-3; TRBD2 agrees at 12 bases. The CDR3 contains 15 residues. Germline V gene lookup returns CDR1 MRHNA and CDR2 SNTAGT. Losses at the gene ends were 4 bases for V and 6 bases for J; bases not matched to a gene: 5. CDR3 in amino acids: CASSGASGGADTQYF. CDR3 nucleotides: TGTGCCAGCAGTGGGGCTAGCGGGGGGGCCGATACGCAGTATTTT.

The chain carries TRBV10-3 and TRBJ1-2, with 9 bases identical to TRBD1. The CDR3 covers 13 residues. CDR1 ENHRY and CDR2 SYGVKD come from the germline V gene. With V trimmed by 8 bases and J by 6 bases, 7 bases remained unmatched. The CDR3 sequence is CAIRGQGADGYTF. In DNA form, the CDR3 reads TGTGCCATCCGGGGACAGGGCGCGGATGGCTACACCTTC.

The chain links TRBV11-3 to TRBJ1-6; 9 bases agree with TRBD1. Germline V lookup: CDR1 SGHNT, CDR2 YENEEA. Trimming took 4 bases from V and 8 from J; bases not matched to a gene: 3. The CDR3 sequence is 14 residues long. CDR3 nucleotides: TGTGCCAGCAGCTCGGGACAGGGCTATTCACCCCTCCACTTT. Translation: CASSSGQGYSPLHF.

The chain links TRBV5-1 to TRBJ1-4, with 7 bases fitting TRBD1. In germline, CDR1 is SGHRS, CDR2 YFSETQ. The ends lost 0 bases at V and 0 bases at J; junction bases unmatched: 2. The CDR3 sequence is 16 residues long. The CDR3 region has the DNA TGCGCCAGCAGCTTGGACAGGGGCCCAACTAATGAAAAACTGTTTTTT. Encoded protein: CASSLDRGPTNEKLFF.

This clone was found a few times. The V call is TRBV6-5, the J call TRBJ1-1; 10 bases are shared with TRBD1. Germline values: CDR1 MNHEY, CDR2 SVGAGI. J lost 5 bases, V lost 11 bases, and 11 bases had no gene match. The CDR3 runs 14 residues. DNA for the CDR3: TGTGCCGTATTCCGGGACAGGGGATGGACTGAAGCTTTCTTT. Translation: CAVFRDRGWTEAFF.

CDR3 amino acids: CASSLAGGSRPSTYEQYF. CDR3 bases: TGTGCCAGCAGCTTAGCGGGCGGGAGTAGACCCTCGACCTACGAGCAGTACTTC. The rearrangement joins TRBV7-6 to TRBJ2-7; 7 nucleotides line up with TRBD2. The CDR3 extends over 18 amino acids. With V trimmed by 0 bases and J by 2 bases, 13 bases remained unmatched. CDR1 is SGHVS, CDR2 FNYEAQ, per germline.

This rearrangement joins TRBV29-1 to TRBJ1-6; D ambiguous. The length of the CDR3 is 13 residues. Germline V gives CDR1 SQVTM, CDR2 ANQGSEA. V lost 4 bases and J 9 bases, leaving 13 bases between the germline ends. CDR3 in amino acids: CSVAGIQGSPLHF. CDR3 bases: TGCAGCGTTGCAGGCATCCAAGGTTCACCCCTCCACTTT. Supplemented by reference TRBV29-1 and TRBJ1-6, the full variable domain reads SAVISQKPSRDICQRGTSLTIQCQVDSQVTMMFWYRQQPGQSLTLIATANQGSEATYESGFVIDKFPISRPNLTFSTLTVSNMSPEDSSIYLCSVAGIQGSPLHFGNGTRLTVT.